The clone carrying this T cell receptor (beta chain) appeared a single time. What it recognizes is unknown. Germline lookup yields CDR1 SGHRS and CDR2 YFSETQ. V was clipped by 1 base and J by 6 bases, with 16 bases between them. The CDR3 loop spans 15 amino acids. This sample was included in a study of vaccination effects on CD4 cells after COVID-19. Study information: Two doses of either BNT162b2 or mRNA-1273 were given to each participant. Study conclusions and caveats: Early timepoints after infection were absent, and convalescent patients were few in the study.

Profiled with immunoSEQ multiplex PCR; TCRdb holds only in-frame clones, not every one. The profile shows approximately 76,000 clones, 78% of them singletons. Antigen-specific CD4+ T cells were expanded (with viral peptide pools) by the ViraFEST assay ahead of sequencing. Having been cultured for roughly 11 days, the cells underwent CD4+ T cell isolation. Each vaccine recipient was nucleocapsid antibody negative and had no prior SARS-CoV-2 infection. The specimen comprised CD4+ T cells from PBMCs cultured with SARS-CoV-2 spike peptides, sampled before COVID-19 vaccination. This TCR was sampled from a human donor who received a COVID-19 vaccine. The chain is built from TRBV5-1 and TRBJ1-2; D is possibly TRBD1 (5 bases). CDR3 protein: CASSLYTEGTHGYTF. CDR3 DNA sequence: TGCGCCAGCAGCTTGTATACGGAAGGGACCCATGGCTACACCTTC. Drawing the rest from reference TRBV5-1 and TRBJ1-2, the complete variable domain is KAGVTQTPRYLIKTRGQQVTLSCSPISGHRSVSWYQQTPGQGLQFLFEYFSETQRNKGNFPGRFSGRQFSNSRSEMNVSTLELGDSALYLCASSLYTEGTHGYTFGSGTRLTVV.